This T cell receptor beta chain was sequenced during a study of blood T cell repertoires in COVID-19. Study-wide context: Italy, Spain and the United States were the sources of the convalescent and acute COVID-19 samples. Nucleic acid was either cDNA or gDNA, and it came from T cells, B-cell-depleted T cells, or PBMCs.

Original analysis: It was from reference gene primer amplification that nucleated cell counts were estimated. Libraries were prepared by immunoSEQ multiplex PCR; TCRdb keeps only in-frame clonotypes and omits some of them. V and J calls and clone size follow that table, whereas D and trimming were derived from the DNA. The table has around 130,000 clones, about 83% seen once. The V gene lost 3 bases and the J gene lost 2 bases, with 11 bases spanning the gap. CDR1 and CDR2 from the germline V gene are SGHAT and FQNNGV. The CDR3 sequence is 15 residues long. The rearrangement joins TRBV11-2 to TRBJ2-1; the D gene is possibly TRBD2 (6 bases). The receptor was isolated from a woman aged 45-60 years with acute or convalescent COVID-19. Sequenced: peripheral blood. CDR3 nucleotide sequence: TGTGCCAGCAGCTTTGACCCGGGGGCCTACAATGAGCAGTTCTTC. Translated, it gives CASSFDPGAYNEQFF.